These 6 T cell receptor beta chains came from one sample sequenced in a study of T cells in Graves' hyperthyroidism and ophthalmopathy. TCR beta CDR3 region amplification was performed from RNA transcripts. Primed by the HTBI set, a first-round RT-PCR was run on the TCR CDR3. TCRdb re-called the multiplex PCR reads through MiXCR, storing one row per CDR3 protein. This table has 450,000 to 700,000 distinct CDR3 sequences, 46% appearing once. The specimen sequenced was peripheral blood or thyroid tissue (not recorded which). Source of these receptors: an adult woman with Graves' disease, either hyperthyroidism or ophthalmopathy (not recorded which).

This clonotype was picked up a small number of times. The chain links TRBV2 to TRBJ1-6; no reliable D call. The CDR3 loop spans 15 amino acids. Germline CDR1 and CDR2: SNHLY and FYNNEI. The V end was cut by 4 bases, the J end by 9 bases, with 16 bases between. CDR3 bases: TGTGCCAGCAGTGTCGCGCGTCAGTGGGGTTCACCCCTCCACTTT. Its translation is CASSVARQWGSPLHF. Together with reference TRBV2 and TRBJ1-6, the CDR3 gives the full variable domain: EPEVTQTPSHQVTQMGQEVILRCVPISNHLYFYWYRQILGQKVEFLVSFYNNEISEKSEIFDDQFSVERPDGSNFTLKIRSTKLEDSAMYFCASSVARQWGSPLHFGNGTRLTVT.

The chain combines TRBV4-1 with TRBJ1-6; D ambiguous. Germline V gives CDR1 MGHRA, CDR2 YSYEKL. The V gene lost 4 bases and the J gene lost 8 bases, with 12 bases spanning the gap. This CDR3 spans 14 amino acids. CDR3 region: CASSRGPEDSPLHF. The CDR3 DNA follows: TGCGCCAGCAGCCGAGGGCCAGAAGATTCACCCCTCCACTTT.

With respect to this clonotype: Because it lacks the conserved phenylalanine or tryptophan at the end, this CDR3 is likely a read error. Because the CDR3's place on the DNA is in doubt, the DNA is left out and the CDR3 is given as listed by TCRdb. CDR3 amino acids: CASSASAGT. This chain links TRBV9 with TRBJ2-6; the D call of TRBD1 is as the table states it, not checked on the DNA. Per the germline V gene, CDR1 is SGDLS and CDR2 is YYNGEE. The CDR3 is 9 residues long, counting both termini.

The V call is TRBV10-3, the J call TRBJ2-5, with a tentative D call TRBD2 (5 bases). Per germline, CDR1 ENHRY and CDR2 SYGVKD. The V end lost 6 bases, the J end lost 3 bases, and 5 bases lay between the germline ends. The CDR3 runs 11 residues. DNA of the CDR3: TGTGCCATCAGGGAGGAAGAGACCCAGTACTTC. Translation: CAIREEETQYF.

The CDR3 is CSAGGAEQPQYF. The CDR3 nucleotides read TGCAGTGCTGGCGGGGCAGAACAGCCCCAGTACTTC. The chain employs TRBV20-1 and TRBJ2-5, with D possibly being TRBD2 (6 bases). The CDR3 runs 12 residues. Trimming took 5 bases from V and 9 from J, leaving 16 bases between them. The germline V gene has CDR1 DFQATT and CDR2 SNEGSKA (reference sequence).

The genes are TRBV10-3 and TRBJ2-7, with D possibly TRBD1 on 5 matching bases. Germline V gene sequence: CDR1 ENHRY, CDR2 SYGVKD. Trimming pared 10 bases from V and 6 bases from J, leaving 19 bases between. This CDR3 comprises 13 residues. DNA of the CDR3: TGTGCCAGCAGCTTGGACACGCGGACCGAGCAGTACTTC. Its translation is CASSLDTRTEQYF.